What follows is one T cell receptor beta chain and its context. This clone occurred a few times. This clone's antigen is unknown. Gene names and germline sequences here are all drawn from mouse data. Library method: the immunoSEQ multiplex PCR assay. For TCR sequencing, RNA was extracted from every sample and reverse transcribed into cDNA to serve as template. First-strand cDNA was synthesized with SuperScript III using a 2:1 mix of oligo-dT and random hexamers. A synthetic immune receptor repertoire was used to measure amplification bias, and any remaining bias was corrected computationally. Libraries were sequenced on Illumina HiSeq using 60 bp reads that covered the CDR3 and were read from J toward V. As for the authors' bioinformatics: After raw reads were preprocessed to remove errors, the CDR3 was defined following IMGT conventions as running from the conserved cysteine to phenylalanine. Clonality was computed as 1 minus the Shannon entropy, with the entropy normalized by log2 of the number of productive unique TCRs. Whether scalp clones were CD4 or CD8 was inferred by matching scalp TCRbeta sequences against CD4 and CD8 repertoires sorted from blood. TCRdb provides this immuneACCESS table in a form limited to in-frame rearrangements. Some clones are lacking; in checked studies, under half of them reflect an unresolved V gene, and why the rest are absent is not known. Clone size and the V and J calls come from that table; the DNA yielded D and trimming. This sample was tabulated with more than 250,000 clones, among which there are no singletons. The ten largest clones represent roughly 1.2% of the sample.

The source of the sample is a study of CD8+ T cells in alopecia areata (dated 2018 in TCRdb). In the study overall: Skin from C3H/HeJ donors aged roughly 6-13 months with spontaneous alopecia was grafted onto female C3H/HeJ recipients aged roughly 6-10 weeks. High-throughput TCRbeta sequencing was used to examine T cell clonal expansion in alopecia areata in both the C3H/HeJ mouse model and human patients. Scalp tissue and sorted CD4+ and CD8+ peripheral blood T cells from patchy and totalis/universalis alopecia areata patients and from healthy controls were covered by human TCRbeta sequencing. Clonality in the scalp was compared among normal scalp (n=4), patchy alopecia areata scalp (n=8), and alopecia totalis/universalis scalp (n=8). RNA came from the PAXgene miRNA kit for fixed scalp, the miRNeasy kit for PBMCs, and the RNeasy kit for mouse skin. TCRbeta CDR3 regions were amplified by immunoSEQ multiplex PCR with 35 Vbeta forward and 13 Jbeta reverse primers.

Study-level results and caveats: Resident alphabeta T cells in normal human skin are also sequenced, complicating scalp TCR repertoire analysis, unlike mouse skin dominated by gammadelta T cells. Higher clonality and more expanded CD8+ clones were observed in lesional scalp than in normal scalp, particularly in alopecia totalis/universalis, a finding suggestive of antigenic drive. Shared TCR sequences between patients were less evident than in mice, which may be partly attributable to HLA diversity in the patient population.

Pooled mouse cutaneous lymph node cells were stained for CD4, CD8alpha, NKG2D, NKG2ACE and other markers, then sorted on a BD Influx. Sequencing was done on a sample of CD4+ T cells sorted from a lymph node. This TCR came from a C3H/HeJ mouse with alopecia areata. This strain possesses the MHC haplotype H2-k.

The CDR3 is CASSPGGVNTGQLYF. The CDR3 DNA, read in part, is TGTGCCAGCAGCCCGGGGGGGGTAAACACCGGG. The chain joins TRBV5 to TRBJ2-2; TRBD2 agrees with 7 junctional bases. Read data end 4 residues before the CDR3 end; the end is taken from the germline J gene. Clipping removes 4 bases from V and 1 base from J, with 3 as the unmatched junction base count. Including cysteine and phenylalanine, the CDR3 has 15 amino acids. The DNA shown is the part of the CDR3 that was read: 33 bases, in frame from base 1. Via the germline V gene (reference sequence), CDR1 is LGHNA and CDR2 YNLKQL.